The clone carrying this TCR beta chain was recorded once. Its target is unknown. This CDR3 contains 13 residues. In germline, CDR1 is MNHEY, CDR2 SMNVEV (reference sequence). V gave up 3 bases and J gave up 7 bases; unmatched junction bases: 5. The source of the sample is a study of cytomegalovirus exposure and HLA in healthy donors. Study-wide findings and caveats: An analysis done earlier found most TCR beta V segments productive about 87% or about 30% of the time.

With 60 Vbeta and 13 Jbeta primers, the PCR was carried out. Assay: immunoSEQ multiplex PCR; the TCRdb copy retains only in-frame clones and omits some. Among some 110,000 clones listed, about four fifths were seen once. Sequenced material: PBMCs. The gene calls are TRBV27 and TRBJ2-7, with TRBD1 matching over 8 bases. The source of this sequence is a man aged 35-49 years in good health and CMV-seronegative. The CDR3 DNA sequence: TGTGCCAGCAGTTTTGGCAGGGGGCGTGAGCAGTACTTC. It encodes CASSFGRGREQYF.